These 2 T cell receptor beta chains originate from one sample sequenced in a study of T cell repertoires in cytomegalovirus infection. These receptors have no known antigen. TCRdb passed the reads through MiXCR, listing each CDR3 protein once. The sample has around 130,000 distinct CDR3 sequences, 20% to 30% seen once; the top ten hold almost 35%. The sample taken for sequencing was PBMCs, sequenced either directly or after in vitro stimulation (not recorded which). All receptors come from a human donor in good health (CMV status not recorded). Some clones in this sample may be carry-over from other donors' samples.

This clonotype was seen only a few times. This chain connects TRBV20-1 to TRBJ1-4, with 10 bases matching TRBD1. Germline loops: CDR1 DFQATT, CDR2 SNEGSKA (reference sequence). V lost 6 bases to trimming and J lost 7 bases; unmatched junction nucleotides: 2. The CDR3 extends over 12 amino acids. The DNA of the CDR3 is TGCAGTGCGGGACAGGGGTCTGAAAAACTGTTTTTT. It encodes CSAGQGSEKLFF.

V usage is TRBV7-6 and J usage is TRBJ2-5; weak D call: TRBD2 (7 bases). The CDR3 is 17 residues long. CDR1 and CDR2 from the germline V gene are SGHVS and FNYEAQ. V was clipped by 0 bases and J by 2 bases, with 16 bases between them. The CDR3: CASSLAGASGFQETQYF. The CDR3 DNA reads TGTGCCAGCAGCTTAGCGGGGGCTAGCGGATTTCAAGAGACCCAGTACTTC. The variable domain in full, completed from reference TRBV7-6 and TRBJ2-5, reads GAGVSQSPRYKVTKRGQDVALRCDPISGHVSLYWYRQALGQGPEFLTYFNYEAQQDKSGLPNDRFSAERPEGSISTLTIQRTEQRDSAMYRCASSLAGASGFQETQYFGPGTRLLVL.